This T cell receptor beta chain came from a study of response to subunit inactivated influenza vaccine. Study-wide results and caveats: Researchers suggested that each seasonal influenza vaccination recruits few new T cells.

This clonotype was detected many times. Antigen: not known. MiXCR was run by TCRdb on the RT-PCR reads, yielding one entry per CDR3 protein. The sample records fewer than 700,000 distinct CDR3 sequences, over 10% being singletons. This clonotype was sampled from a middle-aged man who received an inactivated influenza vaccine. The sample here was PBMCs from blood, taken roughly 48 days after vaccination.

The CDR3 DNA reads as TGCAGTGCTAGAGATCTGGTGGTGGGCACAGATACGCAGTATTTT. Amino acids: CSARDLVVGTDTQYF. The chain recombines TRBV20-1 with TRBJ2-3, with D unresolved. This CDR3 spans 15 amino acids. V dropped 0 bases and J dropped 1 base, with 11 bases sitting between them. Germline CDR1 DFQATT, CDR2 SNEGSKA (reference sequence).